A single sample is the source of the 6 T cell receptor beta chains below, sequenced in a study of vaccination and CD4 T cells after COVID-19. Documented treatment: roughly 10-day PBMC culture with coronavirus spike peptide pools or control peptides (ViraFEST assay). Their target antigens are unknown. Sequenced with the Oncomine TCR Beta short-read assay was DNA taken from cultured CD4+ T cells. MiXCR, applied by TCRdb to the PCR reads, yields one record per CDR3 protein. This table has around 15,000 distinct CDR3 sequences, about 44% appearing once. Source material: CD4+ T cells from blood, cultured in vitro. The origin of the receptors is a human donor who had recovered from COVID-19.

The chain employs TRBV19 and TRBJ2-3, with 11 nucleotides matching TRBD2. The trim removed 4 bases at V and 1 base at J, leaving 4 bases unmatched. The germline V gene has CDR1 LNHDA and CDR2 SQIVND (reference sequence). The CDR3 contains 16 residues. This CDR3 reads CASSTRLAGRTDTQYF. DNA for the CDR3: TGTGCCAGTAGTACCAGACTAGCGGGGCGCACAGATACGCAGTATTTT.

The chain uses TRBV2 and TRBJ2-5; 8 nucleotides align to TRBD2. V shed 6 bases and J 5 bases; nucleotides not matched to a gene: 11. The CDR3 is 15 amino acids. Germline V gene data show CDR1 as SNHLY and CDR2 as FYNNEI. In DNA form, the CDR3 reads TGTGCCAGCAGCGCCCAGCGAGCGGGAGCGGAGACCCAGTACTTC. Residues: CASSAQRAGAETQYF.

This clonotype was seen a handful of times. The chain carries TRBV6-1 and TRBJ1-5; 7 bases are shared with TRBD1. Germline CDR1 reads MNHNS; CDR2 reads SASEGT. The CDR3 runs 14 residues. Germline trimming cut 6 bases from V and 5 bases from J; bases unmatched to any gene: 7. CDR3 nucleotide sequence: TGTGCCAGCAGGAGACAGGGACTATATCAGCCCCAGCATTTT. Its translation is CASRRQGLYQPQHF.

This clonotype was counted a few times. The chain is built from TRBV19 and TRBJ2-2, with 11 bases that match TRBD2. Trimming took 7 bases from V and 1 from J; bases not matched to a gene: 5. This CDR3 spans 16 amino acids. CDR1 and CDR2 (germline): LNHDA, SQIVND (reference sequence). This CDR3 reads CASTELAGVNTGELFF. The CDR3 nucleotides are TGTGCCAGTACCGAACTAGCGGGGGTGAACACCGGGGAGCTGTTTTTT. Using reference TRBV19 and TRBJ2-2 for the parts outside the CDR3, the full variable domain is DGGITQSPKYLFRKEGQNVTLSCEQNLNHDAMYWYRQDPGQGLRLIYYSQIVNDFQKGDIAEGYSVSREKKESFPLTVTSAQKNPTAFYLCASTELAGVNTGELFFGEGSRLTVL.

The V gene is TRBV18, the J gene TRBJ1-2; tentatively, D is TRBD1 (6 bases). V gave up 2 bases and J gave up 2 bases, with 12 bases separating them. CDR3 length equals 15 residues. Germline V lookup: CDR1 KGHSH, CDR2 LQKENI. DNA for the CDR3: TGTGCCAGCTCACCATACTCCGGACAGAACTATGGCTACACCTTC. Its protein is CASSPYSGQNYGYTF.

This clonotype was detected a few times. The rearrangement links TRBV15 to TRBJ2-5, with 10 bases aligning to TRBD2. This CDR3 has 15 residues. The germline V gene encodes CDR1 LNHNV and CDR2 YYDKDF (reference sequence). V shed 6 bases and J 4 bases; nucleotides not matched to a gene: 8. The CDR3 loop reads CATRSASGSGETQYF. CDR3 sequence (DNA): TGTGCCACCAGGAGCGCTAGCGGGAGTGGAGAGACCCAGTACTTC.